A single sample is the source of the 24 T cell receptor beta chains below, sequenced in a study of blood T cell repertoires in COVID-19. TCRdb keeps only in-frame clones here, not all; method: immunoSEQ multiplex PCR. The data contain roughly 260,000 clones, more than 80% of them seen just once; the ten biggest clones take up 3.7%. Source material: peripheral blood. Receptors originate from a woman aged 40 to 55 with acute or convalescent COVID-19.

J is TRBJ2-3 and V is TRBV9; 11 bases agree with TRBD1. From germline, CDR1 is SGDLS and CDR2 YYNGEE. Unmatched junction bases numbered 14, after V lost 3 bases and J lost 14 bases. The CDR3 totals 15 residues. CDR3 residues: CASSARTGGAGPRYF. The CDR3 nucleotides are TGTGCCAGCAGCGCCCGGACAGGGGGCGCGGGGCCAAGGTATTTT.

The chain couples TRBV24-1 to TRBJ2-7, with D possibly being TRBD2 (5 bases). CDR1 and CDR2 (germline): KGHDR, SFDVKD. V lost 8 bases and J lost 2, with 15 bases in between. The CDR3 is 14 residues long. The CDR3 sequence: CATTRVEAPYEQYV. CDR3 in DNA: TGTGCCACCACCCGTGTGGAGGCTCCCTACGAGCAGTACGTC.

CDR3 nucleotides: TGTGCTAGTGGGCCGCCGGGGAATGGCTACACCTTC. Protein product: CASGPPGNGYTF. J is TRBJ1-2 and V is TRBV12-5; unclear D gene. With 6 bases removed from V and 6 bases from J, the gap between germline ends came to 11 bases. Germline assignment: CDR1 LGHNT and CDR2 FRNRAP. The CDR3 length is 12 residues.

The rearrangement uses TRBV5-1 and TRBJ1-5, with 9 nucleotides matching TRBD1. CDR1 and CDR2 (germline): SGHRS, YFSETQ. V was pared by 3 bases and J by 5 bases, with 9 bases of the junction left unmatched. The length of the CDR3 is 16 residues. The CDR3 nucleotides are TGCGCCAGCAGCTGGAAACCTGACAGGGGGTATCAGCCCCAGCATTTT. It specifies CASSWKPDRGYQPQHF.

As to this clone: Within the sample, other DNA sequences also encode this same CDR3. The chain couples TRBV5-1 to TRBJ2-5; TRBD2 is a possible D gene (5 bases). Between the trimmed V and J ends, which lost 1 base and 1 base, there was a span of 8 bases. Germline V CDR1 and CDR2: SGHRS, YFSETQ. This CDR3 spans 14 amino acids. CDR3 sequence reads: CASSLRGSQETQYF. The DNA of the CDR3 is TGCGCCAGCAGCTTGCGGGGTAGCCAAGAGACCCAGTACTTC. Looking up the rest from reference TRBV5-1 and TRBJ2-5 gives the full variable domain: KAGVTQTPRYLIKTRGQQVTLSCSPISGHRSVSWYQQTPGQGLQFLFEYFSETQRNKGNFPGRFSGRQFSNSRSEMNVSTLELGDSALYLCASSLRGSQETQYFGPGTRLLVL.

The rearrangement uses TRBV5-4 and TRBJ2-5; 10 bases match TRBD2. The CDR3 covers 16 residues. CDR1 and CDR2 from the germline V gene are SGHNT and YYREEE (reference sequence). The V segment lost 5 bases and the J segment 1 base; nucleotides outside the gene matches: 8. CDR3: CASSKGAGGAQETQYF. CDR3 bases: TGTGCCAGCAGTAAAGGAGCGGGGGGGGCCCAAGAGACCCAGTACTTC.

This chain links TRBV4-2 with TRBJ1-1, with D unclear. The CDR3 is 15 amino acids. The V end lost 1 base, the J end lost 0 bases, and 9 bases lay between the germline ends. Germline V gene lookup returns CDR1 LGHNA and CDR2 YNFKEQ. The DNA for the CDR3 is TGTGCCAGCAGCCAAGGAGCGAATATGAACACTGAAGCTTTCTTT. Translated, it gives CASSQGANMNTEAFF.

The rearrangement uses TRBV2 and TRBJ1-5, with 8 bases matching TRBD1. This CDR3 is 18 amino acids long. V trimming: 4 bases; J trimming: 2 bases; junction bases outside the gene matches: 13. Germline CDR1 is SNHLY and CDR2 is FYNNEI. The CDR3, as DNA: TGTGCCAGCAGTGGCCGAAAGTTGGACAGGGTCGGCAATCAGCCCCAGCATTTT. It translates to CASSGRKLDRVGNQPQHF.

The CDR3 region is CASGTAGIEAFF. The CDR3 region has the DNA TGTGCTAGTGGTACAGCCGGGATCGAGGCTTTCTTT. The chain carries TRBV12-5 and TRBJ1-1; D remains ambiguous. V was shortened by 5 bases and J by 11 bases, with 15 bases between the two germline ends. This CDR3 has 12 residues. Germline V gene lookup returns CDR1 LGHNT and CDR2 FRNRAP.

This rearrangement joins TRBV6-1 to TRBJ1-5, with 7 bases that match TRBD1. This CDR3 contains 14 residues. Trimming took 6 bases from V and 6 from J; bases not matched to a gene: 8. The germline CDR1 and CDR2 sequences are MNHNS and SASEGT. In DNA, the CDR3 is TGTGCCAGCAGCTCACAGGGGAACAGTCAGCCCCAGCATTTT. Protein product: CASSSQGNSQPQHF.

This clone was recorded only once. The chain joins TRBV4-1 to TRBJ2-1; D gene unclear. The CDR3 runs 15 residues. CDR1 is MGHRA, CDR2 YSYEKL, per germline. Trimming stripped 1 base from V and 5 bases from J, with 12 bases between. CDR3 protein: CASSQGPGNHNEQFF. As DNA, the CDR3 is TGCGCCAGCAGCCAAGGTCCGGGTAATCACAATGAGCAGTTCTTC.

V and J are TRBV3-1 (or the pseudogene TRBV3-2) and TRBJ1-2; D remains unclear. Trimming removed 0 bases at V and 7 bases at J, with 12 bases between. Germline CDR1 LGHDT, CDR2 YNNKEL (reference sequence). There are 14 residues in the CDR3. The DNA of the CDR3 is TGTGCCAGCAGCCAAGACTCGCGCGGGCGTGGCTACACCTTC. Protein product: CASSQDSRGRGYTF.

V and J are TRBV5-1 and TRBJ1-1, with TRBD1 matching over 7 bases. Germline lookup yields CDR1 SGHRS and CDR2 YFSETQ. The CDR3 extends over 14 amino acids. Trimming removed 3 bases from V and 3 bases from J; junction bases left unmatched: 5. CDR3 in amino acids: CASSSAGTDTEAFF. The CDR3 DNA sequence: TGCGCCAGCAGCTCAGCCGGGACAGACACTGAAGCTTTCTTT.

CDR3 amino acids: CASSETTGGMKDTQYF. CDR3 sequence (DNA): TGTGCCAGCAGTGAGACGACAGGGGGCATGAAGGATACGCAGTATTTT. The chain has TRBV25-1 and TRBJ2-3, with TRBD1 identical over 10 bases. The CDR3 extends over 16 amino acids. CDR1 and CDR2 from the germline V gene are MGHDK and SYGVNS. V dropped 3 bases and J dropped 6; count of bases not matched to a gene: 9.

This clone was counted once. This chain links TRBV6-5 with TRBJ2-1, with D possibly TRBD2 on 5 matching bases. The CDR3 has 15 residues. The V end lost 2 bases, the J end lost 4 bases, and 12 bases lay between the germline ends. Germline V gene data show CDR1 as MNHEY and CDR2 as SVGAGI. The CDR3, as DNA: TGTGCCAGCAGTTACCGGGGTGGCGGGTACAATGAGCAGTTCTTC. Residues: CASSYRGGGYNEQFF.

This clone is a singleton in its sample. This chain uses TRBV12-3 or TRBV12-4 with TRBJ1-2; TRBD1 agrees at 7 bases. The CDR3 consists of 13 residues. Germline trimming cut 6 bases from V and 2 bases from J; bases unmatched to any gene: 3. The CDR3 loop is CASSQDRNYGYTF. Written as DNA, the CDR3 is TGTGCCAGCAGCCAGGACAGGAACTATGGCTACACCTTC.

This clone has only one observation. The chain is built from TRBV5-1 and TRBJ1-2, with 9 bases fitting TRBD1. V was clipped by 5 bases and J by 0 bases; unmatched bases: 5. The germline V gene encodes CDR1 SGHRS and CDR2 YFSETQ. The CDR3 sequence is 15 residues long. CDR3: CASRKTGGTNYGYTF. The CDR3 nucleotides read TGCGCCAGCAGAAAGACAGGGGGAACTAACTATGGCTACACCTTC.

The CDR3 here is CASSSWGPHLISTDTQYF. CDR3 bases: TGTGCCAGCAGCTCCTGGGGGCCCCATTTAATCAGCACAGATACGCAGTATTTT. This sequence joins TRBV7-6 and TRBJ2-3, with D perhaps TRBD1 (6 bases). Germline V CDR1 and CDR2: SGHVS, FNYEAQ. The V end was cut by 4 bases, the J end by 0 bases, with 20 bases between. The CDR3 consists of 18 residues.

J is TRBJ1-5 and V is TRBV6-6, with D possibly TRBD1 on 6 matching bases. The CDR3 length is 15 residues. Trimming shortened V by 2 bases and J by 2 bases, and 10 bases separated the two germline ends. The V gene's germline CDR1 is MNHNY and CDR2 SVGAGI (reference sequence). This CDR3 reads CASSYVGAGNQPQHF. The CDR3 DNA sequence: TGTGCCAGCAGTTACGTGGGGGCAGGCAATCAGCCCCAGCATTTT.

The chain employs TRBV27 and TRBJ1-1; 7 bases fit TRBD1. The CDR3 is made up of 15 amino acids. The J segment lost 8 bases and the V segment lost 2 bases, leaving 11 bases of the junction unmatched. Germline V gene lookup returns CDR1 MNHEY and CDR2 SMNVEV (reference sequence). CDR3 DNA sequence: TGTGCCAGCAGTTTACTAGACAGGGTACCCCCCGAAGCTTTCTTT. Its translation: CASSLLDRVPPEAFF.

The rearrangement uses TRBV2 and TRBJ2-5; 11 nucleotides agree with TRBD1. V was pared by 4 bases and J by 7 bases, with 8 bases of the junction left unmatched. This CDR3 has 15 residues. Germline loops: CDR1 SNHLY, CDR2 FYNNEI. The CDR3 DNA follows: TGTGCCAGCAGTGGCCCCGGGACAGGGGGGGGGACCCAGTACTTC. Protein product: CASSGPGTGGGTQYF.

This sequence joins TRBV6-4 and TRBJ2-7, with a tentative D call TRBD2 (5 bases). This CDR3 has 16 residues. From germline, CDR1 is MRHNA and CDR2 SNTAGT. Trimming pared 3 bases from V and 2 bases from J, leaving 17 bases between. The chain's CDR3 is CASSDRERLGPYEQYV. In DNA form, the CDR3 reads TGTGCCAGCAGTGATAGGGAGAGACTTGGACCCTACGAGCAGTACGTC.

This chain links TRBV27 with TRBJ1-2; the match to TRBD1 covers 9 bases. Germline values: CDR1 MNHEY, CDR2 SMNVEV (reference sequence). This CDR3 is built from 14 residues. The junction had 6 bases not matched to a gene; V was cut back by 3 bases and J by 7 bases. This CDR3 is CASSFSDRGGGYTF. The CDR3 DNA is TGTGCCAGCAGTTTTTCCGACAGGGGGGGTGGCTACACCTTC.

The CDR3 reads CASSESGSNQPQHF. The CDR3 nucleotides are TGTGCCAGCAGTGAAAGCGGAAGCAATCAGCCCCAGCATTTT. This sequence joins TRBV25-1 and TRBJ1-5; D unclear. The CDR3 spans 14 residues. Germline V CDR1 and CDR2: MGHDK, SYGVNS. The germline V and J ends were trimmed by 2 bases and 1 base, with 6 bases remaining between them.